Sequencing of this TCR beta chain was carried out in a study of regulatory T cells in long-lasting Graves disease. About this clonotype: The antigen remains undetermined. A much larger clone is a single base away; this may be a read error.

As to time point: persistent/refractory GD, antithyroid drugs over 5 years with positive TRAb. Extracted RNA from PBMCs served as the source of the TCR library. From each patient, about 8.3 milliliters of peripheral blood was drawn and collected into an EDTA anticoagulant tube. Whole-study findings and limits: Persistent-disease Graves' patients showed less TCR diversity than new cases.

Libraries of TCR beta came from iRepertoire HTBI primers plus Arm-PCR of CDR3 regions. TCRdb processed the multiplex PCR reads anew with MiXCR; each CDR3 protein has one entry. The table has around 460,000 distinct CDR3 sequences, approximately 23% seen once. This CDR3 comprises 15 residues. The germline gives CDR1 MNHNS, CDR2 SASEGT. Trimming stripped 4 bases from V and 6 bases from J, with 16 bases between. This clonotype originated in a female donor with Graves disease. V gene TRBV6-1 combines with J gene TRBJ1-5; a weak D match, TRBD1 (5 bases). Specimen: peripheral blood mononuclear cells (PBMCs), collected when the disease was refractory, from a patient treated with antithyroid drugs. For the CDR3, the DNA is TGTGCCAGCAGTGGGGACGGGGGAGCGGGTCAGCCCCAGCATTTT. It specifies CASSGDGGAGQPQHF.